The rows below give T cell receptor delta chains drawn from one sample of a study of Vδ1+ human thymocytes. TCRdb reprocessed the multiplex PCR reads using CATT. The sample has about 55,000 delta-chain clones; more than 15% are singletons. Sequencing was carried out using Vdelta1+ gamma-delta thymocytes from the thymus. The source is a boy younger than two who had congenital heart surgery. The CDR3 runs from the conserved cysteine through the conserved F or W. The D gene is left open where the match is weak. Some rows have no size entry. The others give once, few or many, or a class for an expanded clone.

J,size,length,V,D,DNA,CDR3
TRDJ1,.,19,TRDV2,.,TGTGCCTGGGGGTCATGCTGGGGAGCCTTTGCGATAGTTACCGATAAACTCATCTTT,CAWGSCWGAFAIVTDKLIF
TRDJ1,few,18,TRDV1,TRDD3,TGTGCTCTTGGGGAACTAACCTACTGGGGGATGAACACCGATAAACTCATCTTT,CALGELTYWGMNTDKLIF
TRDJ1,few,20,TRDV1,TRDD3,TGTGCTCTTGGGGAACTAGTTCCGTACTGGGGGATACGCTACACCGATAAACTCATCTTT,CALGELVPYWGIRYTDKLIF
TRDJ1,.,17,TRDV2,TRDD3,TGTGCCTGTGACCCCCATATACTGGGGGATACGACCGATAAACTCATCTTT,CACDPHILGDTTDKLIF
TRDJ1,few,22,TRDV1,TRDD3,TGTGCTCTTGGGGAACTAGTCGCGTGGTCAGTTACTGGGGGACCGTACACCGATAAACTCATCTTT,CALGELVAWSVTGGPYTDKLIF
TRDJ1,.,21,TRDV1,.,TGTGCTCTTGGGGAACTATGTCCTGGTCTTGGGGAGGGTGAGTACACCGATAAACTCATCTTT,CALGELCPGLGEGEYTDKLIF
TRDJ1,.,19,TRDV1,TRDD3,TGTGCTCTTGGGGTTCTCTTTCCCGTACTGGGGGATACGGCCGATAAACTCATCTTT,CALGVLFPVLGDTADKLIF
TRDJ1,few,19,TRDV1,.,TGTGCTCTTGGGGAACTATCTCCTACGTCCTGGGGCCGCTGCGATAAACTCATCTTT,CALGELSPTSWGRCDKLIF
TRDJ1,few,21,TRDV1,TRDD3,TGTGCTCTTGGGGAATGTATTACTGGGGGCTCCACTCATCTGTACACCGATAAACTCATCTTT,CALGECITGGSTHLYTDKLIF
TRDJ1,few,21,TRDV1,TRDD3,TGTGCTCTTGGGGAATCGCCTACCCTGTACTGGGGGATCCTAGACACCGATAAACTCATCTTT,CALGESPTLYWGILDTDKLIF
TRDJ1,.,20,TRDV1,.,TGTGCTCTTGGGGACACTCGTCAACCTACACCGGCGCACCTGGGGGATAAACTCATCTTT,CALGDTRQPTPAHLGDKLIF
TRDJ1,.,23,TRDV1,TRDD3,TGTGCTCTTGGGGAACTTAAAGTCATCTCACTACTGGGGGATACGCGAAAAGACGATAAACTCATCTTT,CALGELKVISLLGDTRKDDKLIF
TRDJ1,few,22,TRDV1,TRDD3,TGTGCTCTTGGGATTGGCCTTCCTATTACTGGGGGATACGTCGTGTACACCGATAAACTCATCTTT,CALGIGLPITGGYVVYTDKLIF
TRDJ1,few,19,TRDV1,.,TGTGCTCTTGGGGAAAGGGCCCCCGCTACCGCCGAGTACACCGATAAACTCATCTTT,CALGERAPATAEYTDKLIF
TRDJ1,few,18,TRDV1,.,TGTGCTCTTGGGGAACTATTGGCCCTCCCGGTATCGGGCCTTAAACTCATCTTT,CALGELLALPVSGLKLIF
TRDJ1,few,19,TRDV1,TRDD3,TGTGCTCTTGGGGAACTCCCCTTCTGGGGGCACACAGCCACCGATAAACTCATCTTT,CALGELPFWGHTATDKLIF
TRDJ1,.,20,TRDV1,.,TGTGCTCTTGGGACACCTACGACGGTGGGGATTTATCTGGGAGCCGATAAACTCATCTTT,CALGTPTTVGIYLGADKLIF
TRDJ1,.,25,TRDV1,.,TGTGCTCTTGGGGAGTGGAGTGCGCTTCCTACGAGGGGGATACTCAAGCCATTGTACACCGATAAACTCATCTTT,CALGEWSALPTRGILKPLYTDKLIF
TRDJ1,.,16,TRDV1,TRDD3,TGTGCTCTTGGGGAACTCCCCGGGGGATGCGCCGATAAACTCATCTTT,CALGELPGGCADKLIF
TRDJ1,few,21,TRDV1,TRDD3,TGTGCTCTTGGGGAACTAGGGGCGCTACTCTACTGGGGGATACTCACCGATAAACTCATCTTT,CALGELGALLYWGILTDKLIF
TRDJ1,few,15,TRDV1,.,TGTGCTCTTGCTACCGGGGTACATTACACCGATAAACTCATCTTT,CALATGVHYTDKLIF
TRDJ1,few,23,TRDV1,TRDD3,TGTGCTCTTGGGGAACAAGACGTCCCCATCCCTTACTGGGGGATCCGGTACACCGATAAACTCATCTTT,CALGEQDVPIPYWGIRYTDKLIF
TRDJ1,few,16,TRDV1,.,TGTGCTCTTGTCGCTCTTGGGATTAATAGGTTCGATAAACTCATCTTT,CALVALGINRFDKLIF
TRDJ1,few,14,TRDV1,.,TGTGCTCTTGGGGATCGACGTTGGACCGATAAACTCATCTTT,CALGDRRWTDKLIF
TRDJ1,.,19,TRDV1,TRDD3,TGTGCTCTTGGGGACCCCTGGCCCCGGCAACTGGGGGATACTGATAAACTCATCTTT,CALGDPWPRQLGDTDKLIF
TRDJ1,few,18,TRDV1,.,TGTGCTCTTGGGGCCCTTCCCTGTGTGATTGACTTCACCGATAAACTCATCTTT,CALGALPCVIDFTDKLIF
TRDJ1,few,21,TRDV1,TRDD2,TGTGCTCTTGGGGAACGCGGCATCTTCCTACCGGGGAACGCGTACACCGATAAACTCATCTTT,CALGERGIFLPGNAYTDKLIF
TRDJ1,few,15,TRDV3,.,TGTGCCTTTATCTGCTGGGGTCACACAACCGATAAACTCATCTTT,CAFICWGHTTDKLIF
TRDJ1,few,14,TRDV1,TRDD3,TGTGCTCTTGGGATGCTGGGGGACGGATTTAAACTCATCTTT,CALGMLGDGFKLIF
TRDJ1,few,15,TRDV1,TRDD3,TGTGCTCTTAAGAATACTGGGGGTTACACCGATAAACTCATCTTT,CALKNTGGYTDKLIF
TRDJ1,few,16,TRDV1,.,TGTGCTCTTGGGGAACTAGCCTACCCCGAAATCGATAAACTCATCTTT,CALGELAYPEIDKLIF
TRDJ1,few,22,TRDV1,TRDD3,TGTGCTCTTGGGGAATTCTTCCTGCCTACTGGGGGACTAAGGGGATTTACCGATAAACTCATCTTT,CALGEFFLPTGGLRGFTDKLIF
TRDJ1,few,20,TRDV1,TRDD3,TGTGCTCTTGGGCCTTGTAATTATTTCCTCACTGGGGGATTCGCCGATAAACTCATCTTT,CALGPCNYFLTGGFADKLIF
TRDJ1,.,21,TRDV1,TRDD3,TGTGCTCTTGGGGGACTAACTTCCAAACTGGGGGATACGCGACGGGGCGATAAACTCATCTTT,CALGGLTSKLGDTRRGDKLIF
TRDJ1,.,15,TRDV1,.,TGTGCTCTTGGGGAACTAGGGGCCAGGGCCGATAAACTCATCTTT,CALGELGARADKLIF
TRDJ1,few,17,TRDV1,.,TGTGCTCTTGGGGAAAACAGTGTCCGCGAGTACACCGATAAACTCATCTTT,CALGENSVREYTDKLIF
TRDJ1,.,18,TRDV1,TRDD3,TGTGCTCTTGGGTTGGGTGTACTGGGGGACCCGAACACCGATAAACTCATCTTT,CALGLGVLGDPNTDKLIF
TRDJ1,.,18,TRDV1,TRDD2,TGTGCTCTTCGCCCTGCCTTCCTCCCCAGGATGTGCACCGATAAACTCATCTTT,CALRPAFLPRMCTDKLIF
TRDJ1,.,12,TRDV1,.,TGTGCTCTTGCCGCGTACACCGATAAACTCATCTTT,CALAAYTDKLIF
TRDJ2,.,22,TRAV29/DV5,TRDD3,TGTGCAGCAAGCGCGGGCTGGGTATCCGTTGGTGGGGGATACCCCTGTACAGCACAACTCTTCTTT,CAASAGWVSVGGGYPCTAQLFF
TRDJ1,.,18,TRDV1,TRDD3,TGTGCTCTTGGGGCTCCCGGTGGGGGATACGCTATAACCGATAAACTCATCTTT,CALGAPGGGYAITDKLIF
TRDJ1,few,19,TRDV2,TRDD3,TGTGCCTGTGACACCACCTTACTGGGGGATAGAGGGTACACCGATAAACTCATCTTT,CACDTTLLGDRGYTDKLIF
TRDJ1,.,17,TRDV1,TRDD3,TGTGCTCTTGGGGAACCCAACTGGGGGATACAAACCGATAAACTCATCTTT,CALGEPNWGIQTDKLIF
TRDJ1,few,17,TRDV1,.,TGTGCTCTTGGGGAACCGGCCAACCCCTGGTATACCGATAAACTCATCTTT,CALGEPANPWYTDKLIF
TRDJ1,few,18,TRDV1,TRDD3,TGTGCTCTTGGGGAACGCTGTAACTGGGGGATATGCACCGATAAACTCATCTTT,CALGERCNWGICTDKLIF
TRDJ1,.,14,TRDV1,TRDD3,TGTGCTCTTAACCGTGGTGGGGGATACACCAAACTCATCTTT,CALNRGGGYTKLIF
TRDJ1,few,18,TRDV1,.,TGTGCTCTTGGGGAACTAGGGGTCCCCCCCATGTACACCGATAAACTCATCTTT,CALGELGVPPMYTDKLIF
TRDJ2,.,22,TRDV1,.,TGTGCTCTTGGGGAACTCGACCTAAGGAATAGGGGCTTATCTGCTTTGACAGCACAACTCTTCTTT,CALGELDLRNRGLSALTAQLFF
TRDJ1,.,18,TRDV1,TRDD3,TGTGCTCTTGGGGAACTCTACAATTACTGGGGGGCCACCGATAAACTCATCTTT,CALGELYNYWGATDKLIF